Presented here are 29 T cell receptor beta chains from one specimen sequenced in a study of molecular identifiers for immune sequencing clone quantification. TCRdb processed the PCR reads anew with MiXCR; each CDR3 protein has one entry. This table holds hundreds of thousands of distinct CDR3 sequences, over 25% found once. Sample: naive CD8+ T cells from blood, with Jurkat cell RNA spiked in. Documented subset: FACS-sorted CD8+CD4-CCR7+CD45RA+ naive T cells. These receptors all stem from a human donor in good health. Some libraries in this study had Jurkat cell RNA spiked in.

This clonotype occurred many times. This chain links TRBV7-6 with TRBJ2-3, with D perhaps TRBD1 (6 bases). The germline V gene encodes CDR1 SGHVS and CDR2 FNYEAQ. Trimming stripped 5 bases from V and 2 bases from J, with 23 bases between. CDR3 length: 18 residues. CDR3 in DNA: TGTGCCAGCAGCACTCACTCAGGGGCTCTACCATACACAGATACGCAGTATTTT. Encoded protein: CASSTHSGALPYTDTQYF.

This clonotype was counted at least ten times. The chain has TRBV5-4 and TRBJ2-1; TRBD2 aligns across 14 bases. Germline lookup yields CDR1 SGHNT and CDR2 YYREEE (reference sequence). Unmatched junction bases numbered 3, after V lost 4 bases and J lost 6 bases. The CDR3 is made up of 15 amino acids. CDR3 nucleotides: TGTGCCAGCAGCGCCGGGACTAGCGGGGGCAATGAGCAGTTCTTC. Its protein product is CASSAGTSGGNEQFF.

Notes on this clonotype: This may be a read error, as it is one base from a much larger clone. The conserved phenylalanine or tryptophan is not found at the CDR3 terminus, so this likely reflects a read error. The J gene is TRBJ2-7, the V gene TRBV5-3; D not resolved. TRBV5-3 is assigned to the ORF class and has an uncertain function. The CDR3 runs to 12 residues. The CDR3, as DNA: TGTGCCAGCAGCTTGTTTGGCTACGAGCAGTACCTC. The encoded protein is CASSLFGYEQYL.

This clonotype was counted a few times. The chain carries TRBV20-1 and TRBJ1-6; D uncertain. This CDR3 is built from 11 residues. The germline V gene has CDR1 DFQATT and CDR2 SNEGSKA (reference sequence). Trimming left V 7 bases short and J 7 bases short, with 8 bases between. The CDR3, as DNA: TGCAGTGATCGGCCCAATTCACCCCTCCACTTT. Amino acid sequence: CSDRPNSPLHF.

The chain recombines TRBV19 with TRBJ2-1; 9 bases match TRBD2. The CDR3 is 15 amino acids. CDR1 and CDR2 from the germline V gene are LNHDA and SQIVND (reference sequence). The junction had 9 bases not matched to a gene; V was cut back by 8 bases and J by 4 bases. In nucleotides, the CDR3 is TGTGCCAGTGCCCTTAGCGGGAGTTCGTACAATGAGCAGTTCTTC. Its protein is CASALSGSSYNEQFF. Supplemented by reference TRBV19 and TRBJ2-1, the full variable domain reads DGGITQSPKYLFRKEGQNVTLSCEQNLNHDAMYWYRQDPGQGLRLIYYSQIVNDFQKGDIAEGYSVSREKKESFPLTVTSAQKNPTAFYLCASALSGSSYNEQFFGPGTRLTVL.

This chain links TRBV28 with TRBJ2-5; 7 bases match TRBD1. Trimming at V came to 3 bases and at J to 4 bases, leaving 11 bases not matched to a gene. The CDR3 extends over 16 amino acids. CDR1 and CDR2 from the germline V gene are MDHEN and SYDVKM. The CDR3 DNA follows: TGTGCCAGCAGTTTCTACAGGGGCCAAACCCTAGAGACCCAGTACTTC. Its translation is CASSFYRGQTLETQYF.

The CDR3: CASSISWVAGEIQETQYF. CDR3 nucleotide sequence: TGTGCCAGTAGTATATCGTGGGTAGCGGGGGAAATTCAAGAGACCCAGTACTTC. The gene calls are TRBV19 and TRBJ2-5; 9 nucleotides match TRBD2. The CDR3 length is 18 residues. V gave up 2 bases and J gave up 2 bases; unmatched junction bases: 12. Germline CDR1 and CDR2: LNHDA and SQIVND (reference sequence).

The chain couples TRBV4-3 to TRBJ2-1; 7 positions agree with TRBD2. The CDR3 length is 15 residues. After removal of 4 bases from V and 6 bases from J, the junction contained 9 bases not matched to a gene. Germline V gene data show CDR1 as LGHNA and CDR2 as YSLEER. CDR3 protein: CASSLSLPGGNEQFF. CDR3 DNA: TGCGCCAGCAGCCTTTCCCTACCGGGGGGCAATGAGCAGTTCTTC.

About this clonotype itself: A much larger clone lies one base from this, so it may be a read error. The rearrangement uses TRBV6-2 or TRBV6-3 and TRBJ2-7; 11 positions match TRBD2. From germline, CDR1 is MNHEY and CDR2 SVGEGT. CDR3 length: 15 amino acids. This chain's CDR3 is CASSSPLAGDYAQYF. CDR3 nucleotide sequence: TGTGCCAGCAGCTCACCACTAGCGGGGGACTACGCGCAGTACTTC.

The J gene is TRBJ2-3, the V gene TRBV30; D may match TRBD1 or TRBD2 (6 bases each). Between the trimmed V and J ends, which lost 2 bases and 0 bases, there was a span of 12 bases. This CDR3 region has 15 residues. Germline CDR1 GTSNPN, CDR2 SVGIG (reference sequence). Here the CDR3 reads CAWSIGGASTDTQYF. In nucleotides, the CDR3 is TGTGCCTGGAGTATCGGGGGCGCTAGCACAGATACGCAGTATTTT.

This clonotype was recorded a few times. The chain employs TRBV19 and TRBJ1-6; no clear D. Trimming pared 5 bases from V and 9 bases from J, leaving 11 bases between. Germline V gene lookup returns CDR1 LNHDA and CDR2 SQIVND (reference sequence). The CDR3 consists of 13 residues. In nucleotides, the CDR3 is TGTGCCAGTAGTCTTTCGGGGAGTTCACCCCTCCACTTT. This encodes CASSLSGSSPLHF.

The chain combines TRBV7-8 with TRBJ1-6, with D uncertain. Trimming took off 6 bases at V and 10 bases at J, with 19 bases between the two ends. CDR1 is SGHVS and CDR2 is FQNEAQ in the germline V gene. The CDR3 has 15 residues. The CDR3 DNA reads as TGTGCCAGCAGACCTAAGGGCTTCTCGAGATCACCCCTCCACTTT. Amino acid sequence: CASRPKGFSRSPLHF.

The gene calls are TRBV6-5 and TRBJ2-3; D ambiguous. Trimming cost V 0 bases and J 0 bases, with 25 bases left between them. CDR1 and CDR2 from the germline V gene are MNHEY and SVGAGI. The CDR3 spans 21 residues. The DNA of the CDR3 is TGTGCCAGCAGTTACTCGTACTGGGGAAGTGGACCAAAAACTAGCACAGATACGCAGTATTTT. Amino acid sequence: CASSYSYWGSGPKTSTDTQYF.

The chain joins TRBV6-2 or TRBV6-3 to TRBJ2-3; D may match TRBD1 or TRBD2 (5 bases each). With 4 bases removed from V and 3 bases from J, the gap between germline ends came to 23 bases. This CDR3 has 18 residues. CDR1 MNHEY and CDR2 SVGEGT come from the germline V gene. The CDR3 spells CASSSYPGTLVLTDTQYF. The CDR3 DNA reads TGTGCCAGCAGTTCCTACCCCGGGACCCTCGTGTTGACAGATACGCAGTATTTT.

This clonotype was observed a few times. The chain combines TRBV12-3 or TRBV12-4 with TRBJ2-1, with D possibly matching TRBD1 (6 bases). The CDR3 extends over 15 amino acids. V was clipped by 5 bases and J by 10 bases, with 21 bases between them. The CDR3, as DNA: TGTGCCAGCAGTATCCCGGGACATGGCACCGGGGAGCAGTTCTTC. Protein sequence: CASSIPGHGTGEQFF.

This chain connects TRBV29-1 to TRBJ1-1; no firm D call. The V end was cut by 4 bases, the J end by 1 base, with 7 bases between. CDR1 SQVTM and CDR2 ANQGSEA come from the germline V gene. The CDR3 sequence is 12 residues long. As DNA, the CDR3 is TGCAGCGTTGTGGACGGGAACACTGAAGCTTTCTTT. It codes for CSVVDGNTEAFF.

Of note for this clonotype: A read error is possible here, since a much larger clone lies one base away. This rearrangement joins TRBV4-3 to TRBJ1-1; no reliable D call. Per germline, CDR1 LGHNA and CDR2 YSLEER. Trimming left V 1 base short and J 3 bases short, with 9 bases between. The CDR3 covers 14 residues. Written as DNA, the CDR3 is TGCGCCAGCAGCCAAGGAGCCATGGACACTGAAGCTTTCTTT. Amino acids: CASSQGAMDTEAFF.

This chain links TRBV9 with TRBJ2-2; D unresolved. The germline V gene has CDR1 SGDLS and CDR2 YYNGEE. There are 11 residues in the CDR3. The V gene lost 3 bases and the J gene lost 7 bases, with 4 bases spanning the gap. The CDR3 DNA is TGTGCCAGCAGCGGGGTCGGGGAGCTGTTTTTT. Encoded protein: CASSGVGELFF. The full variable domain, with the rest looked up from reference TRBV9 and TRBJ2-2, is DSGVTQTPKHLITATGQRVTLRCSPRSGDLSVYWYQQSLDQGLQFLIQYYNGEERAKGNILERFSAQQFPDLHSELNLSSLELGDSALYFCASSGVGELFFGEGSRLTVL.

In its sample, this clonotype was seen many times. This chain joins TRBV15 and TRBJ1-5; 8 bases line up with TRBD1. Germline-derived CDR1 and CDR2 are LNHNV and YYDKDF (reference sequence). This CDR3 is 20 amino acids long. J gave up 0 bases and V 0 bases, and 13 bases lay outside the gene matches. This CDR3 reads CATSRDRPRGLTSSNQPQHF. In DNA form, the CDR3 reads TGTGCCACCAGCAGAGATCGTCCCAGGGGGCTAACGTCTAGCAATCAGCCCCAGCATTTT.

The V call is TRBV3-1, the J call TRBJ2-5; the match to TRBD2 covers 11 bases. Germline CDR1 is LGHDT and CDR2 is YNNKEL (reference sequence). The CDR3 loop spans 17 amino acids. The V segment lost 1 base and the J segment 4 bases; nucleotides outside the gene matches: 8. The CDR3 DNA reads as TGTGCCAGCAGCCAAGGGGCTAGCGGGGGGCCTCGAGAGACCCAGTACTTC. It specifies CASSQGASGGPRETQYF.

The sample holds a few counts of this clonotype. This chain links TRBV7-6 with TRBJ2-7, with 8 bases lining up with TRBD1. The V segment lost 1 base and the J segment 6 bases; nucleotides outside the gene matches: 11. The germline V gene has CDR1 SGHVS and CDR2 FNYEAQ. The CDR3 contains 16 residues. The CDR3 DNA reads as TGTGCCAGCAGCTTAGGTCTGGAGACAGGGGTGGGCGAGCAGTACTTC. It codes for CASSLGLETGVGEQYF.

In regard to this clonotype: A much larger clonotype is one base distant, so this may be a read error. The chain uses TRBV4-1 and TRBJ2-2; D not resolved. CDR3 length equals 11 residues. V gave up 2 bases and J gave up 8 bases, with 3 bases separating them. CDR1 is MGHRA, CDR2 YSYEKL, per germline. CDR3 region: CASSQKGELFF. The CDR3 bases are TGCGCCAGCAGCCAAAAGGGGGAGCTGTTTTTT.

In its sample, this clonotype was seen a few times. The rearrangement joins TRBV28 to TRBJ1-1; D gene uncertain. The V and J ends lost 0 bases and 1 base respectively, with 6 bases between them. There are 14 residues in the CDR3. Germline V gives CDR1 MDHEN, CDR2 SYDVKM. The CDR3 bases are TGTGCCAGCAGTTTATGGGAGGGGAACACTGAAGCTTTCTTT. Residues: CASSLWEGNTEAFF.

This clonotype was recorded many times. The CDR3 nucleotides read TGCAGCGTTGTCCCCTGGACGAACACTGAAGCTTTCTTT. This sequence encodes CSVVPWTNTEAFF. The genes are TRBV29-1 and TRBJ1-1; D unclear. With 4 bases removed from V and 1 base from J, the gap between germline ends came to 10 bases. This CDR3 comprises 13 residues. The V gene's germline CDR1 is SQVTM and CDR2 ANQGSEA.

This clonotype was counted ten times or more. This chain uses TRBV12-3 or TRBV12-4 with TRBJ1-1; D is unclear. With 3 bases removed from V and 0 bases from J, the gap between germline ends came to 8 bases. CDR3 length equals 14 residues. The CDR3 spells CASSLAYLNTEAFF. CDR3 bases: TGTGCCAGCAGTTTGGCCTACCTGAACACTGAAGCTTTCTTT.

This clonotype appeared a few times. The chain employs TRBV9 and TRBJ2-2; D might be TRBD2 (6 bases). CDR3 length: 16 residues. Trimming shortened V by 4 bases and J by 4 bases, and 17 bases separated the two germline ends. Germline assignment: CDR1 SGDLS and CDR2 YYNGEE. The CDR3 bases are TGTGCCAGCAGCCCCCCTGCGCGGGACCTCACCGGGGAGCTGTTTTTT. Translated: CASSPPARDLTGELFF.

CDR3 sequence: CASSTLGLDEQYF. The CDR3 nucleotides are TGTGCCAGTAGTACTCTCGGACTTGACGAGCAGTACTTC. This chain links TRBV19 with TRBJ2-7; D possibly corresponds to TRBD2 (5 bases). There are 13 residues in the CDR3. The V end was cut by 4 bases, the J end by 5 bases, with 12 bases between. The V gene's germline CDR1 is LNHDA and CDR2 SQIVND (reference sequence).

This clonotype was counted only a few times. A much larger clonotype is one base distant, so this may be a read error. The V gene is TRBV29-1, the J gene TRBJ2-5; TRBD2 aligns across 10 bases. The CDR3 consists of 16 residues. CDR1 and CDR2 from the germline V gene are SQVTM and ANQGSEA. Trimming took 0 bases from V and 0 from J; bases not matched to a gene: 4. The DNA for the CDR3 is TGCAGCGTTGAAGATGTCAGCGGGAGGGACCAAGAGACCCAGTACTTC. This sequence encodes CSVEDVSGRDQETQYF. The entire variable domain, with the rest obtained from reference TRBV29-1 and TRBJ2-5, is as follows: SAVISQKPSRDICQRGTSLTIQCQVDSQVTMMFWYRQQPGQSLTLIATANQGSEATYESGFVIDKFPISRPNLTFSTLTVSNMSPEDSSIYLCSVEDVSGRDQETQYFGPGTRLLVL.

The table lists this clonotype with many counts. The chain uses TRBV7-2 and TRBJ2-7, with TRBD1 matching 9 bases. Unmatched junction bases numbered 10, after V lost 5 bases and J lost 5 bases. CDR1 is SGHTA and CDR2 is FQGNSA in the germline V gene. The CDR3 spans 15 residues. The CDR3, as DNA: TGTGCCAGCAGCCCGTGGACAGGGGTTGTACACGAGCAGTACTTC. This translates into CASSPWTGVVHEQYF.